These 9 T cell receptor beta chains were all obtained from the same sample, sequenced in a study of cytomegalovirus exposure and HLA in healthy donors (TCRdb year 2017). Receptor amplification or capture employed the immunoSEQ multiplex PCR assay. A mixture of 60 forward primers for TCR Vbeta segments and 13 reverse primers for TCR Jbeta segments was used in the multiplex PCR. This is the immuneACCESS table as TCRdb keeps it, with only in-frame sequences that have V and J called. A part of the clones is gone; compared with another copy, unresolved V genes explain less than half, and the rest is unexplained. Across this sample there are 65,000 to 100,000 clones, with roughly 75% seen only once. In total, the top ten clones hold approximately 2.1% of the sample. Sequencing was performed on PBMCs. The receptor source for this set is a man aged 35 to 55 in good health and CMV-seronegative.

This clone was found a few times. DNA of the CDR3: TGTGCCAGCAGCTCAGACTTACAGGGAAGTATAGCTTTCTTT. Protein: CASSSDLQGSIAFF. The genes are TRBV7-9 and TRBJ1-1; TRBD1 might be the D (6 bases). V was cut by 4 bases and J by 10 bases, with 19 bases left in between. CDR1 and CDR2 from the germline V gene are SEHNR and FQNEAQ (reference sequence). This CDR3 has 14 residues. Full variable domain (remainder filled in from reference TRBV7-9 and TRBJ1-1): DTGVSQNPRHKITKRGQNVTFRCDPISEHNRLYWYRQTLGQGPEFLTYFQNEAQLEKSRLLSDRFSAERPKGSFSTLEIQRTEQGDSAMYLCASSSDLQGSIAFFGQGTRLTVV.

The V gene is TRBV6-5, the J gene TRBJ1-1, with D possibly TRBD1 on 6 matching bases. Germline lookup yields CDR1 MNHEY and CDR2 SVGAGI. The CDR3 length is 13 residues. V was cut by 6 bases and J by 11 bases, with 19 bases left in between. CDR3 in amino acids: CASSEITGSRAFF. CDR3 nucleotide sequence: TGTGCCAGCAGCGAAATTACAGGGTCGCGCGCTTTCTTT.

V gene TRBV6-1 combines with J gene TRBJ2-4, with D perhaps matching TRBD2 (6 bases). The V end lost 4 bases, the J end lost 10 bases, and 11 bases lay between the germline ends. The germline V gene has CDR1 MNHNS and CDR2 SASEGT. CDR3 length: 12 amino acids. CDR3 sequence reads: CASSGSGTIQYF. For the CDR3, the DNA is TGTGCCAGCAGTGGCTCCGGGACTATTCAGTACTTC.

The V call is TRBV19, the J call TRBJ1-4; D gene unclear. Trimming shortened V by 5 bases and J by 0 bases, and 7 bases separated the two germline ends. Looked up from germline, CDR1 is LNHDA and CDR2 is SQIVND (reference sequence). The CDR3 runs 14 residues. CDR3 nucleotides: TGTGCCAGTAGTGAGGGTTCAACTAATGAAAAACTGTTTTTT. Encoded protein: CASSEGSTNEKLFF.

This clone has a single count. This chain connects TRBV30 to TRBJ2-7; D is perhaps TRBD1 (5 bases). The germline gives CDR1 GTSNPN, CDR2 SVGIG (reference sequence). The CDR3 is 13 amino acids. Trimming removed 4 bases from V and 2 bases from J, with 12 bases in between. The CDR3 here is CAWTPGPTYEQYF. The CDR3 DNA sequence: TGTGCCTGGACCCCAGGGCCCACCTACGAGCAGTACTTC.

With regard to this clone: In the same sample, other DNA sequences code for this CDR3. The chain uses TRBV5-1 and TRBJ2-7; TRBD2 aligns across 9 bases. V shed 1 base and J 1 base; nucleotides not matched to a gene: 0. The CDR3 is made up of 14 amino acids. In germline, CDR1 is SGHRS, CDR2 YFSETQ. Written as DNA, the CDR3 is TGCGCCAGCAGCTTGACTAGCGGGTCCTACGAGCAGTACTTC. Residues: CASSLTSGSYEQYF.

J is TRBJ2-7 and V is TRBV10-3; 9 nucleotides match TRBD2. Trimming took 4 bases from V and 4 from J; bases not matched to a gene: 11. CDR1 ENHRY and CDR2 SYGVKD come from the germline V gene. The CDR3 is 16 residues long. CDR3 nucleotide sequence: TGTGCCATCAGTGGGGCGCGGCTAGCGGGATATTACGAGCAGTACTTC. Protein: CAISGARLAGYYEQYF.

CDR3 sequence: CASSLAGAINTIYF. The CDR3 DNA is TGTGCCAGCAGCTTGGCAGGGGCTATAAACACCATATATTTT. This chain joins TRBV5-4 and TRBJ1-3, with D possibly matching TRBD1 (6 bases). This CDR3 region has 14 residues. The ends were cut back, 0 bases at V and 6 bases at J, with 10 bases in the middle. Germline CDR1 SGHNT, CDR2 YYREEE (reference sequence).

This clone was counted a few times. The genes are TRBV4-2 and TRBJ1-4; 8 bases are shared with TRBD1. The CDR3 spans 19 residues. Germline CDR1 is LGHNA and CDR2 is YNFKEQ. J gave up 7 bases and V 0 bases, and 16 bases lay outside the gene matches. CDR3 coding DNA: TGTGCCAGCAGCCAAGACCGGGACAGGTTTACGACGTATAGTGAAAAACTGTTTTTT. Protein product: CASSQDRDRFTTYSEKLFF.